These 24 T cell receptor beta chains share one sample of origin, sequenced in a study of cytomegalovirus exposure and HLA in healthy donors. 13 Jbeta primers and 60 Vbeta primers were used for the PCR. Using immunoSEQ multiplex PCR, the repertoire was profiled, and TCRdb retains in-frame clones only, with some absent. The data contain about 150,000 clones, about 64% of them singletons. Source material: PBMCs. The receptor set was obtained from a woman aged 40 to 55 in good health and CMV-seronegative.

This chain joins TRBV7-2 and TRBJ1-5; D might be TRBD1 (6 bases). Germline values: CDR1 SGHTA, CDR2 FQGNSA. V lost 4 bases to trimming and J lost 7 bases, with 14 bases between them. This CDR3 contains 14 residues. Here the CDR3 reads CASSSGALGQPQHF. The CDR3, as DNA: TGTGCCAGCAGCTCAGGGGCTCTAGGCCAGCCCCAGCATTTT.

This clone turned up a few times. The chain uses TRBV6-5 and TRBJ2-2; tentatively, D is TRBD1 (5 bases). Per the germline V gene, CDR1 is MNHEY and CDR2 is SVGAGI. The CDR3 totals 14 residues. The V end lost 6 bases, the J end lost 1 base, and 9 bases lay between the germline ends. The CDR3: CASRTTGNTGELFF. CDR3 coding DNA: TGTGCCAGCAGAACTACAGGGAACACCGGGGAGCTGTTTTTT.

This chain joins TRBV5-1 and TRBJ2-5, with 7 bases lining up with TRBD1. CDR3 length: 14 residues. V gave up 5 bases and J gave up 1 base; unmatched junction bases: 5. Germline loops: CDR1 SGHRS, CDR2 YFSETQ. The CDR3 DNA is TGCGCCAGCAGGCCTGGGACAGCCCAAGAGACCCAGTACTTC. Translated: CASRPGTAQETQYF.

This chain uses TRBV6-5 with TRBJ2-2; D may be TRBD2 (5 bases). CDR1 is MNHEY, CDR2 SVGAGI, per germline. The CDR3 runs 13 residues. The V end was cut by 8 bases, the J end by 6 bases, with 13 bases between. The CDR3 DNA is TGTGCCAGCTCTGGGGTCGGGGCCGGGGAGCTGTTTTTT. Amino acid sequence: CASSGVGAGELFF.

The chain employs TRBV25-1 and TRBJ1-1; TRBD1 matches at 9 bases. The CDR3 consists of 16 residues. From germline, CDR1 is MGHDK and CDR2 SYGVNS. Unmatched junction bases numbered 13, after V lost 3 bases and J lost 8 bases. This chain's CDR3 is CASSDIFRQGDGEAFF. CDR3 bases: TGTGCCAGCAGTGATATTTTTAGACAGGGGGACGGCGAAGCTTTCTTT.

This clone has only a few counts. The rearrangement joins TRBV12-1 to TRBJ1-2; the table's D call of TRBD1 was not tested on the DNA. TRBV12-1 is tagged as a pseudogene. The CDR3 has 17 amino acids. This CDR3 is CASSFPCPAGYNYGYTF. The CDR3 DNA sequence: TGTGCCAGCAGCTTTCCATGTCCGGCAGGTTATAACTATGGCTACACCTTC.

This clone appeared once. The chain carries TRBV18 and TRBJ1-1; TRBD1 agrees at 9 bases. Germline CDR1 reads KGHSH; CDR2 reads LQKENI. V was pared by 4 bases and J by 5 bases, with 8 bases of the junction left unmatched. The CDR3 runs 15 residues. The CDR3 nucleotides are TGTGCCAGCTCACTACAGACAGGGGGAGGGACTGAAGCTTTCTTT. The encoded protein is CASSLQTGGGTEAFF.

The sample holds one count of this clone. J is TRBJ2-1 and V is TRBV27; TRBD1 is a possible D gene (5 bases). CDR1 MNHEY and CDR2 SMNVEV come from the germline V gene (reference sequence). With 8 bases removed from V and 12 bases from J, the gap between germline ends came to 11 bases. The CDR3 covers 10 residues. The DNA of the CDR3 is TGTGCCAGCGGGAATAGGGGGCAGTTCTTC. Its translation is CASGNRGQFF.

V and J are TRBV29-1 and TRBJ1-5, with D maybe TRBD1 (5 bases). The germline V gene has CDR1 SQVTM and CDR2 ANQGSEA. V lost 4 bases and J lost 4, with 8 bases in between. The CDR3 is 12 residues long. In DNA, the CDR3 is TGCAGCGTTGGGGGGGGGAATCAGCCCCAGCATTTT. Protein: CSVGGGNQPQHF.

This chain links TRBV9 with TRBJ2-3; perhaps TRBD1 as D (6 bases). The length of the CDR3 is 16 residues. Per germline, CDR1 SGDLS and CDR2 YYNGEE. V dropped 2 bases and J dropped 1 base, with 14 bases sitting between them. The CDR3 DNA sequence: TGTGCCAGCAGCGTGGACAGAGGGGGTGGCACAGATACGCAGTATTTT. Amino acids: CASSVDRGGGTDTQYF.

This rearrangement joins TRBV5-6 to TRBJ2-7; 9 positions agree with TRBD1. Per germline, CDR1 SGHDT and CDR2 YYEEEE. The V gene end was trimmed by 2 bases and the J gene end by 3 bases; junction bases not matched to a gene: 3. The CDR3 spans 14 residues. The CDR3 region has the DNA TGTGCCAGCAGCTTAGGGACAGGGAACTACGAGCAGTACTTC. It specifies CASSLGTGNYEQYF.

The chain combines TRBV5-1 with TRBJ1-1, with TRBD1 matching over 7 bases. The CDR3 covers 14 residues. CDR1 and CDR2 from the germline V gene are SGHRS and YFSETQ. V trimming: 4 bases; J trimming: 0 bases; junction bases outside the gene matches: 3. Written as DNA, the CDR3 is TGCGCCAGCAGCAGACAGGGTTTGAACACTGAAGCTTTCTTT. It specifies CASSRQGLNTEAFF.

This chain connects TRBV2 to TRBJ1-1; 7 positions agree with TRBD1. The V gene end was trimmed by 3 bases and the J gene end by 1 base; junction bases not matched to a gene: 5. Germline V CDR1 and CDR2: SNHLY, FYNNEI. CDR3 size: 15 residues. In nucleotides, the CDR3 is TGTGCCAGCAGTGAGCCCCGGACAGGGAACACTGAAGCTTTCTTT. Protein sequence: CASSEPRTGNTEAFF.

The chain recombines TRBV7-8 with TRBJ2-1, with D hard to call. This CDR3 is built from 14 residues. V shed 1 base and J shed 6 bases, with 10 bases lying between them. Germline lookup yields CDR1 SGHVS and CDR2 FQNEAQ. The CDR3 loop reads CASSLGAQLNEQFF. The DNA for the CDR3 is TGTGCCAGCAGCTTAGGGGCTCAGCTCAATGAGCAGTTCTTC.

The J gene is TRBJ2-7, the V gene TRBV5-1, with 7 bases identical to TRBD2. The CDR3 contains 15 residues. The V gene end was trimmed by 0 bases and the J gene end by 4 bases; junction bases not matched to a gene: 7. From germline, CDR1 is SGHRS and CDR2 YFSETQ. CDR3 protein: CASSLGVAGPYEQYF. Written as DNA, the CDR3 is TGCGCCAGCAGCTTGGGAGTAGCGGGTCCTTACGAGCAGTACTTC. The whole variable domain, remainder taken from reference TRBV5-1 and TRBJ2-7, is KAGVTQTPRYLIKTRGQQVTLSCSPISGHRSVSWYQQTPGQGLQFLFEYFSETQRNKGNFPGRFSGRQFSNSRSEMNVSTLELGDSALYLCASSLGVAGPYEQYFGPGTRLTVT.

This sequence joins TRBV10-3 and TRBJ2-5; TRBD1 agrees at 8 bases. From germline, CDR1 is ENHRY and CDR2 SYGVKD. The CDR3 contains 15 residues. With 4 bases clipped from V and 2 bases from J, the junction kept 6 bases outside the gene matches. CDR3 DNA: TGTGCCATCAGTGTAAGGACAGGGCTACAAGAGACCCAGTACTTC. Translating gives CAISVRTGLQETQYF.

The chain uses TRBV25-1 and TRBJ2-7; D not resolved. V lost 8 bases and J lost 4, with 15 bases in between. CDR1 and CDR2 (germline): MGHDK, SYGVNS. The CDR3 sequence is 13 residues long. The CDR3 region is CASHRVPSYEQYF. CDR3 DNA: TGTGCCAGCCACAGAGTACCCTCTTACGAGCAGTACTTC.

DNA for the CDR3: TGCGCCAGCAGCCAGGGACAGGACAATTCACCCCTCCACTTT. Its protein is CASSQGQDNSPLHF. V gene TRBV4-3 combines with J gene TRBJ1-6, with 8 bases aligning to TRBD1. J gave up 7 bases and V 3 bases, and 2 bases lay outside the gene matches. The CDR3 spans 14 residues. Looked up from germline, CDR1 is LGHNA and CDR2 is YSLEER.

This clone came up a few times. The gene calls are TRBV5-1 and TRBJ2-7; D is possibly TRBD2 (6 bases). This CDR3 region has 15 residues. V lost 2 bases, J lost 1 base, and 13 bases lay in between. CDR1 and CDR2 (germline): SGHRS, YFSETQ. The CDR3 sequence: CASSFDPGLSYEQYF. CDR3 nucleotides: TGCGCCAGCAGCTTTGATCCGGGACTTTCCTACGAGCAGTACTTC.

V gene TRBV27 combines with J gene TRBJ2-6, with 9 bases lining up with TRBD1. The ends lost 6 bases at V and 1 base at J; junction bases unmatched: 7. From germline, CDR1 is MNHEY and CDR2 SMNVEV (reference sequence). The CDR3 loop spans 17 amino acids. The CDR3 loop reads CASRPGQGVSGANVLTF. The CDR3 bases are TGTGCCAGCAGACCGGGACAGGGTGTTTCTGGGGCCAACGTCCTGACTTTC.

The CDR3 spells CASSNGGYGYTF. The CDR3 DNA is TGCGCCAGCAGTAATGGAGGGTATGGCTACACCTTC. The rearrangement joins TRBV10-1 to TRBJ1-2; D is uncertain. The germline V gene has CDR1 WNHNN and CDR2 SYGVQD (reference sequence). The CDR3 has 12 amino acids. With 5 bases removed from V and 5 bases from J, the gap between germline ends came to 9 bases.

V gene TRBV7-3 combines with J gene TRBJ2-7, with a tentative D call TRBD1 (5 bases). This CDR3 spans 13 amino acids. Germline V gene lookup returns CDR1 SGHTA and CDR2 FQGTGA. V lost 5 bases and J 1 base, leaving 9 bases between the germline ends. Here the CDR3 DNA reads TGTGCCAGCAGCCCATCAGGGTCCTACGAGCAGTACTTC. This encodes CASSPSGSYEQYF.

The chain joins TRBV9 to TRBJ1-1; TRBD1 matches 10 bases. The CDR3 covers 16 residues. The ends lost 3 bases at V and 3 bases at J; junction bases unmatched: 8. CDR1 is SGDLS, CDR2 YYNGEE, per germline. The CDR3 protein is CASSAGQGLGYTEAFF. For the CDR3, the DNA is TGTGCCAGCAGCGCGGGACAGGGGCTAGGTTACACTGAAGCTTTCTTT.

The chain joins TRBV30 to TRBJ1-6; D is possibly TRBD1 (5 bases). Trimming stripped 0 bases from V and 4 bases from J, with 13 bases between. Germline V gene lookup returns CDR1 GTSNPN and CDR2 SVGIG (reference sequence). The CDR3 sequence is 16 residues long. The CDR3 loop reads CAWSVRGTAYNSPLHF. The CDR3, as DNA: TGTGCCTGGAGTGTACGAGGGACTGCTTATAATTCACCCCTCCACTTT.